The rows below give T cell receptor beta chains drawn from one sample of a study of blood T cell repertoires in COVID-19. Method: immunoSEQ multiplex PCR; TCRdb's copy keeps in-frame clones and lacks some. In the table there are about 210,000 clones, approximately 80% of which are singletons. Input material: PBMCs or T cells enriched from blood (not recorded which). The receptors here all came from a man in his forties who had recovered from COVID-19. The CDR3 runs from the conserved cysteine through the conserved F or W. Fields, in order: V gene, J gene, clone size, D gene, CDR3 protein, CDR3 DNA. The D gene is left open where the match is weak. Size tells how often a clone was seen (once, few, many) or the class of an expanded clone, and some rows leave it out.

v_gene: TRBV7-9; j_gene: TRBJ2-2; abundance: few; d_gene: TRBD1; CDR3aa: CASSPYRQGSGELFF; CDR3nt: TGTGCCAGCAGCCCCTACAGACAGGGCTCCGGGGAGCTGTTTTTT
v_gene: TRBV5-1; j_gene: TRBJ1-1; abundance: few; d_gene: -; CDR3aa: CASSLNDGGTGTEAFF; CDR3nt: TGCGCCAGCAGCTTGAATGATGGGGGTACAGGGACTGAAGCTTTCTTT
v_gene: TRBV19; j_gene: TRBJ2-7; abundance: -; d_gene: -; CDR3aa: CASSIDGMAYEQYF; CDR3nt: TGTGCCAGTAGTATAGACGGGATGGCCTACGAGCAGTACTTC
v_gene: TRBV25-1; j_gene: TRBJ1-4; abundance: -; d_gene: -; CDR3aa: CASTPREFGPGNEKLFF; CDR3nt: TGTGCCAGCACCCCGAGGGAGTTCGGTCCGGGTAATGAAAAACTGTTTTTT
v_gene: TRBV30; j_gene: TRBJ1-1; abundance: -; d_gene: -; CDR3aa: CAWSVRANTEAFF; CDR3nt: TGTGCCTGGAGTGTACGAGCGAACACTGAAGCTTTCTTT
v_gene: TRBV24-1; j_gene: TRBJ2-2; abundance: -; d_gene: TRBD1; CDR3aa: CATSDSRTGESWTGELFF; CDR3nt: TGTGCCACCAGTGATTCCCGGACAGGCGAGTCGTGGACCGGGGAGCTGTTTTTT
v_gene: TRBV19; j_gene: TRBJ2-2; abundance: -; d_gene: -; CDR3aa: CASSMRNTGELFF; CDR3nt: TGTGCCAGTAGTATGCGAAACACCGGGGAGCTGTTTTTT
v_gene: TRBV7-9; j_gene: TRBJ2-7; abundance: once; d_gene: TRBD1; CDR3aa: CASSRTGGGMEQYF; CDR3nt: TGTGCCAGCAGCCGGACAGGGGGCGGGATGGAGCAGTACTTC
v_gene: TRBV5-1; j_gene: TRBJ2-7; abundance: -; d_gene: -; CDR3aa: CASSVAASYEQYF; CDR3nt: TGCGCCAGCAGCGTAGCGGCCTCCTACGAGCAGTACTTC
v_gene: TRBV12-3/TRBV12-4; j_gene: TRBJ1-6; abundance: -; d_gene: -; CDR3aa: CASRRTENSPLHF; CDR3nt: TGTGCCAGCCGGAGGACCGAAAATTCACCCCTCCACTTT
v_gene: TRBV2; j_gene: TRBJ2-7; abundance: -; d_gene: -; CDR3aa: CASNSRAGPYEQYF; CDR3nt: TGTGCCAGCAATTCTCGGGCGGGGCCCTACGAGCAGTACTTC
v_gene: TRBV18; j_gene: TRBJ2-7; abundance: -; d_gene: -; CDR3aa: CASSPSPGTHEQYF; CDR3nt: TGTGCCAGCTCCCCATCACCAGGAACCCACGAGCAGTACTTC
v_gene: TRBV5-1; j_gene: TRBJ1-6; abundance: few; d_gene: TRBD1; CDR3aa: CASGPGTENSPLHF; CDR3nt: TGCGCCAGCGGGCCCGGGACAGAGAATTCACCCCTCCACTTT